The clone carrying this TCR beta chain was found many times. Its antigen remains unknown. TCRdb redid the calling of the reads with MiXCR, one entry per CDR3 protein. The data show about 74,000 distinct CDR3 sequences, with about 26% seen just once and 59% held by the top ten. The data belong to a study of T cell repertoires in cytomegalovirus infection. Germline V gene data show CDR1 as MGHRA and CDR2 as YSYEKL. V lost 1 base, J lost 0 bases, and 10 bases lay in between. The CDR3 has 15 residues. This chain uses TRBV4-1 with TRBJ2-7; D remains unclear. This TCR was recovered from a human donor in good health (CMV status not recorded). Some clones in this sample may be carry-over from other donors' samples. The source was CD8+ T cells from cultured PBMCs, collected from culture after CMV antigen stimulation. CDR3 in amino acids: CASSQGSPSSYEQYF. CDR3 nucleotides: TGCGCCAGCAGCCAAGGTAGCCCTAGCTCCTACGAGCAGTACTTC.